This T cell receptor (beta chain) stems from a study of blood T cells in healthy people across ages. It was with a sample-barcoded 5' primer and a J-beta primer mix that a second PCR of roughly 7 to 12 cycles was run. A 12-random-nucleotide template-switch adaptor tagged each cDNA molecule. Each CDR3 protein is one row after TCRdb ran MiXCR on the 5' RACE reads. The table lists about 800,000 distinct CDR3 sequences, around 25% of them singletons. Study-level results: PBMC samples, being unsorted, prevented any conclusive comparison of naive and antigen-experienced cells.

CDR1 SGHTA and CDR2 FQGNSA come from the germline V gene. The junction had 6 bases not matched to a gene; V was cut back by 7 bases and J by 1 base. The CDR3 has 15 amino acids. This clonotype showed up many times. What it binds is not known. The same data also contributed to another study, on T cells of mothers and their children.

The clonotype originates from a boy between 10 and 17 years old in good health. Sequenced input: blood. The chain combines TRBV7-2 with TRBJ2-3, with 9 bases aligning to TRBD2. The CDR3 bases are TGTGCCAGCACCCTATCTAGCGGGGGCACAGATACGCAGTATTTT. It yields the protein CASTLSSGGTDTQYF.